Below are 19 T cell receptor beta chains sequenced from a single sample in a study of identifying expanded T cells in peripheral blood. Method: immunoSEQ multiplex PCR; TCRdb's copy keeps in-frame clones and lacks some. This table holds more than 70,000 clones, about 86% found once. Sequenced material: blood. All receptors derive from a person aged 18 to 70 in good health.

The chain uses TRBV19 and TRBJ2-7, with 7 bases aligning to TRBD1. This CDR3 has 14 residues. Germline V gives CDR1 LNHDA, CDR2 SQIVND (reference sequence). V shed 9 bases, J shed 0 bases, and the junction held 8 bases outside the gene matches. The CDR3 DNA reads as TGTGCCAGCAAAACCGGGGACAGCTCCTACGAGCAGTACTTC. It encodes CASKTGDSSYEQYF.

The chain carries TRBV6-1 and TRBJ1-1; D is possibly TRBD1 (5 bases). Trimming shortened V by 2 bases and J by 10 bases, and 11 bases separated the two germline ends. CDR1 is MNHNS, CDR2 SASEGT, per germline. The CDR3 contains 12 residues. CDR3 nucleotides: TGTGCCAGCAGTGAAAGTGGGGCGCGAGCTTTCTTT. This gives the protein CASSESGARAFF.

The V and J genes are TRBV7-6 and TRBJ2-2, with a weak D call TRBD1 (7 bases). The germline gives CDR1 SGHVS, CDR2 FNYEAQ. V lost 2 bases and J 7 bases, leaving 17 bases between the germline ends. This CDR3 contains 16 residues. CDR3 protein: CASSLSQGTGVGELFF. DNA for the CDR3: TGTGCCAGCAGCTTATCACAGGGGACGGGGGTCGGGGAGCTGTTTTTT.

This clone was seen only a few times. V gene TRBV18 combines with J gene TRBJ1-4; perhaps TRBD1 as D (5 bases). The CDR3 runs to 16 residues. Germline CDR1 and CDR2: KGHSH and LQKENI. With 8 bases removed from V and 7 bases from J, the gap between germline ends came to 23 bases. The CDR3 reads CASPLGPRVSFEKLFF. DNA for the CDR3: TGTGCCAGCCCTCTGGGACCCAGGGTGAGTTTTGAAAAACTGTTTTTT.

This clone is termed medium-sized. The rearrangement links TRBV11-2 to TRBJ1-6; D is unresolved. The length of the CDR3 is 13 residues. Trimming pared 5 bases from V and 8 bases from J, leaving 10 bases between. CDR1 and CDR2 from the germline V gene are SGHAT and FQNNGV. This chain's CDR3 is CASSLGPDSPLHF. In DNA, the CDR3 is TGTGCCAGCAGCCTTGGCCCAGATTCACCCCTCCACTTT.

V gene TRBV5-4 combines with J gene TRBJ2-7; TRBD1 is a possible D gene (6 bases). CDR1 and CDR2 (germline): SGHNT, YYREEE (reference sequence). The CDR3 spans 14 residues. With 3 bases removed from V and 1 base from J, the gap between germline ends came to 11 bases. The CDR3 region has the DNA TGTGCCAGCAGCTCACAAGGACAGTCCTACGAGCAGTACTTC. It codes for CASSSQGQSYEQYF.

The chain combines TRBV11-2 with TRBJ2-1; D might be TRBD1 (6 bases). Between the trimmed V and J ends, which lost 4 bases and 8 bases, there was a span of 12 bases. The CDR3 has 13 amino acids. Germline V gene sequence: CDR1 SGHAT, CDR2 FQNNGV. The CDR3 here is CASSSTGEDEQFF. CDR3 DNA: TGTGCCAGCAGCTCGACAGGCGAGGATGAGCAGTTCTTC.

V gene TRBV6-1 combines with J gene TRBJ1-2; D is perhaps TRBD1 (5 bases). Germline V gives CDR1 MNHNS, CDR2 SASEGT. This CDR3 is 16 amino acids long. Trimming left V 0 bases short and J 4 bases short, with 15 bases between. The DNA for the CDR3 is TGTGCCAGCAGTGAAGCACCGGGGGGTCGGTCCTATGGCTACACCTTC. Its protein product is CASSEAPGGRSYGYTF.

This rearrangement joins TRBV15 to TRBJ2-4, with D uncertain. Between the trimmed V and J ends, which lost 8 bases and 1 base, there was a span of 15 bases. CDR3 length equals 15 residues. CDR1 LNHNV and CDR2 YYDKDF come from the germline V gene (reference sequence). This chain's CDR3 is CATADTHAAKNIQYF. The CDR3 nucleotides are TGTGCCACCGCAGACACCCACGCTGCCAAAAACATTCAGTACTTC.

V and J are TRBV5-1 and TRBJ2-1; 9 nucleotides agree with TRBD1. In germline, CDR1 is SGHRS, CDR2 YFSETQ. The CDR3 contains 19 residues. V trimming: 0 bases; J trimming: 7 bases; junction bases outside the gene matches: 17. The CDR3 DNA reads as TGCGCCAGCAGCTTGGGGGCCGCCCAAATCGGACAGGGGCGAAATGAGCAGTTCTTC. Its protein product is CASSLGAAQIGQGRNEQFF.

The chain carries TRBV13 and TRBJ1-2; 7 nucleotides agree with TRBD1. V shed 1 base and J 4 bases; nucleotides not matched to a gene: 15. Germline CDR1 and CDR2: PRHDT and FYEKMQ (reference sequence). This CDR3 is 18 amino acids long. The CDR3 bases are TGTGCCAGCAGCTTAGAGGTCGAGGGGGCCCAGGGGGGCTATGGCTACACCTTC. Translation: CASSLEVEGAQGGYGYTF.

The rearrangement links TRBV16 to TRBJ2-6; D is unclear. Germline assignment: CDR1 KGHSY and CDR2 FQNENV. V lost 0 bases and J lost 16, with 7 bases in between. The CDR3 runs 11 residues. CDR3 DNA: TGTGCCAGCAGCCAATCTAGGGAACTGACTTTC. This gives the protein CASSQSRELTF.

The chain has TRBV5-1 and TRBJ2-7; TRBD1 matches at 9 bases. The CDR3 spans 15 residues. Per germline, CDR1 SGHRS and CDR2 YFSETQ. V shed 4 bases and J 5 bases; nucleotides not matched to a gene: 10. CDR3 sequence: CASSRGQGLIHEQYF. The DNA for the CDR3 is TGCGCCAGCAGCCGAGGACAGGGGTTGATCCACGAGCAGTACTTC.

The chain joins TRBV6-5 to TRBJ2-1; TRBD2 might be the D (6 bases). Between the trimmed V and J ends, which lost 11 bases and 0 bases, there was a span of 8 bases. CDR3 length: 12 amino acids. Germline V gives CDR1 MNHEY, CDR2 SVGAGI. This chain's CDR3 is CAAGSSYNEQFF. CDR3 DNA: TGTGCCGCGGGGAGCTCCTACAATGAGCAGTTCTTC.

CDR3: CASSWNRGLLGTEAFF. DNA for the CDR3: TGTGCCAGCAGCTGGAACAGGGGGCTGTTGGGCACTGAAGCTTTCTTT. J is TRBJ1-1 and V is TRBV5-8; 9 bases line up with TRBD1. CDR3 length: 16 amino acids. Germline CDR1 reads SGHTS; CDR2 reads YDEGEE. V lost 3 bases and J lost 4; bases outside the gene matches: 10.

In its sample, this clone was seen a few times. The chain joins TRBV6-6 to TRBJ1-2, with a possible D match to TRBD1 (6 bases). V shed 2 bases and J shed 2 bases, with 12 bases lying between them. This CDR3 region has 15 residues. The germline CDR1 and CDR2 sequences are MNHNY and SVGAGI (reference sequence). This CDR3 is CASSYGQSPNYGYTF. The CDR3 nucleotides read TGTGCCAGCAGTTACGGACAGTCACCGAACTATGGCTACACCTTC.

The chain is built from TRBV11-2 and TRBJ2-1; TRBD1 matches at 7 bases. The CDR3 extends over 14 amino acids. The germline V gene encodes CDR1 SGHAT and CDR2 FQNNGV. The V segment lost 3 bases and the J segment 9 bases; nucleotides outside the gene matches: 8. CDR3 region: CASSFDRELGEQFF. DNA for the CDR3: TGTGCCAGCAGCTTCGACAGGGAGTTAGGTGAGCAGTTCTTC.

This chain links TRBV27 with TRBJ2-7, with D unresolved. The V end lost 4 bases, the J end lost 2 bases, and 9 bases lay between the germline ends. Germline V lookup: CDR1 MNHEY, CDR2 SMNVEV (reference sequence). The length of the CDR3 is 13 residues. The CDR3 bases are TGTGCCAGCAGTTCCAGTGCCGCCTACGAGCAGTACTTC. This encodes CASSSSAAYEQYF.

This rearrangement joins TRBV5-1 to TRBJ2-5, with 7 bases that match TRBD1. Germline V gene data show CDR1 as SGHRS and CDR2 as YFSETQ. Trimming cost V 3 bases and J 1 base; bases outside gene matches: 15. The CDR3 contains 18 residues. DNA for the CDR3: TGCGCCAGCAGCTCCCATACTTCTACCGGGACAGTCCAAGAGACCCAGTACTTC. Protein: CASSSHTSTGTVQETQYF.